Below are 26 T cell receptor beta chains sequenced from a single sample in a study of CD4 T cells in relation to SARS-CoV-2 and coronaviruses. Generated by immunoSEQ multiplex PCR, the TCRdb table keeps only in-frame clones and is missing some. The sample carries 15,000 or so clones, 82% recorded once. Their recognized antigens are unknown. CD4+ T cells from unexposed donors were obtained before the COVID-19 pandemic (2011-2018). The cells were cultured for 9 to 11 days before CD4+ T cells were isolated. Input material: CD4+ T cells from PBMCs, cultured in vitro. Receptors originate from a human donor in good health.

The gene calls are TRBV11-2 and TRBJ2-1; D is unresolved. This CDR3 has 14 residues. Trimming left V 5 bases short and J 1 base short, with 9 bases between. Germline V gene data show CDR1 as SGHAT and CDR2 as FQNNGV. The CDR3 here is CASSPTSSYNEQFF. The CDR3 DNA is TGTGCCAGCAGCCCGACGAGTTCCTACAATGAGCAGTTCTTC.

The chain joins TRBV18 to TRBJ1-5; a possible D gene is TRBD1 (6 bases). Germline V lookup: CDR1 KGHSH, CDR2 LQKENI. V was cut by 5 bases and J by 3 bases, with 8 bases left in between. The CDR3 loop spans 13 amino acids. The CDR3 here is CASSSGDNQPQHF. CDR3 nucleotide sequence: TGTGCCAGCTCATCAGGGGACAATCAGCCCCAGCATTTT.

The J gene is TRBJ2-7, the V gene TRBV6-2 or TRBV6-3; 9 nucleotides match TRBD2. The CDR3 has 15 residues. Germline assignment: CDR1 MNHEY and CDR2 SVGEGT. V lost 2 bases to trimming and J lost 3 bases; unmatched junction nucleotides: 5. The DNA for the CDR3 is TGTGCCAGCAGTTACGGGCTAGCGGGAAGCTACGAGCAGTACTTC. As protein: CASSYGLAGSYEQYF.

This chain uses TRBV12-3 or TRBV12-4 with TRBJ1-5; D unclear. The CDR3 covers 13 residues. V lost 3 bases, J lost 6 bases, and 9 bases lay in between. Here the CDR3 DNA reads TGTGCCAGCAGTTTTTTCACCGGTCAGCCCCAGCATTTT. Translation: CASSFFTGQPQHF.

The rearrangement joins TRBV28 to TRBJ1-6; 8 bases fit TRBD1. The CDR3 sequence is 14 residues long. Germline CDR1 reads MDHEN; CDR2 reads SYDVKM. Trimming at V came to 5 bases and at J to 5 bases, leaving 2 bases not matched to a gene. Here the CDR3 reads CASSQTGDNSPLHF. CDR3 in DNA: TGTGCCAGCAGTCAGACAGGGGATAATTCACCCCTCCACTTT.

The chain employs TRBV30 and TRBJ1-2, with D tentatively TRBD1 (6 bases). Germline V lookup: CDR1 GTSNPN, CDR2 SVGIG (reference sequence). The length of the CDR3 is 14 residues. Deletions cut 5 bases from V and 3 bases from J, with 16 bases between. CDR3 sequence: CAWAVQGPYYGYTF. In nucleotides, the CDR3 is TGTGCCTGGGCCGTTCAGGGGCCCTACTATGGCTACACCTTC.

This clone has just a few counts. J is TRBJ2-7 and V is TRBV4-2, with D perhaps TRBD1 or TRBD2 (5 bases each). From germline, CDR1 is LGHNA and CDR2 YNFKEQ. The V gene lost 4 bases and the J gene lost 1 base, with 17 bases spanning the gap. CDR3 size: 16 residues. Here the CDR3 reads CASSPNLGDESYEQYF. The CDR3 DNA reads as TGTGCCAGCAGCCCGAACCTGGGGGACGAATCCTACGAGCAGTACTTC.

This clone was observed a single time. The CDR3 bases are TGTGCCAGCAGTGAATGGGCCAGCCAAGAGACCCAGTACTTC. Amino acid sequence: CASSEWASQETQYF. The chain recombines TRBV6-1 with TRBJ2-5; D call uncertain. The CDR3 has 14 amino acids. V shed 2 bases and J shed 1 base, with 8 bases lying between them. CDR1 is MNHNS and CDR2 is SASEGT in the germline V gene.

The rearrangement joins TRBV19 to TRBJ2-5; D call uncertain. Trimming shortened V by 1 base and J by 4 bases, and 13 bases separated the two germline ends. There are 15 residues in the CDR3. The germline V gene has CDR1 LNHDA and CDR2 SQIVND (reference sequence). CDR3 nucleotide sequence: TGTGCCAGTAGTATAGGTCAGACTCCCGGAGAGACCCAGTACTTC. Amino acids: CASSIGQTPGETQYF.

This clone was found once. The chain links TRBV7-2 to TRBJ2-1; D unclear. V was shortened by 3 bases and J by 5 bases, with 14 bases between the two germline ends. Germline-derived CDR1 and CDR2 are SGHTA and FQGNSA. The CDR3 consists of 15 residues. The CDR3 coding sequence is TGTGCCAGCAGCTTCGACACGTCTGCCCACAATGAGCAGTTCTTC. Its translation: CASSFDTSAHNEQFF.

This chain uses TRBV7-9 with TRBJ1-2; no clear D gene. The germline V gene has CDR1 SEHNR and CDR2 FQNEAQ (reference sequence). CDR3 length: 13 residues. V was pared by 3 bases and J by 8 bases, with 13 bases between. For the CDR3, the DNA is TGTGCCAGCAGCTTGAACTTAGCGGAAGGCTACACCTTC. This codes for CASSLNLAEGYTF.

The gene calls are TRBV19 and TRBJ1-5; 7 positions match TRBD1. CDR1 is LNHDA, CDR2 SQIVND, per germline (reference sequence). The V segment lost 6 bases and the J segment 2 bases; nucleotides outside the gene matches: 10. The CDR3 contains 16 residues. The chain's CDR3 is CASSPRTGVGNQPQHF. The CDR3 bases are TGTGCCAGTAGCCCACGCACAGGGGTCGGCAATCAGCCCCAGCATTTT.

The chain links TRBV11-2 to TRBJ2-7; D is unclear. Germline assignment: CDR1 SGHAT and CDR2 FQNNGV. The CDR3 has 12 amino acids. V was clipped by 4 bases and J by 6 bases, with 10 bases between them. CDR3 loop: CASSSGALEQYF. Here the CDR3 DNA reads TGTGCCAGCAGCTCTGGAGCCCTCGAGCAGTACTTC.

The chain joins TRBV18 to TRBJ2-7, with 7 positions matching TRBD2. The V gene end was trimmed by 2 bases and the J gene end by 0 bases; junction bases not matched to a gene: 7. Per the germline V gene, CDR1 is KGHSH and CDR2 is LQKENI. The CDR3 totals 16 residues. The CDR3 region is CASSPNPSGASYEQYF. Here the CDR3 DNA reads TGTGCCAGCTCACCAAATCCGAGCGGGGCCTCCTACGAGCAGTACTTC.

The CDR3 sequence is CAISEDPGNQPQHF. The CDR3 DNA reads as TGTGCCATCAGTGAAGACCCGGGCAATCAGCCCCAGCATTTT. The chain recombines TRBV10-3 with TRBJ1-5; no definite D call. CDR3 length: 14 residues. The germline V gene has CDR1 ENHRY and CDR2 SYGVKD. V lost 3 bases and J 2 bases, leaving 8 bases between the germline ends.

V and J are TRBV2 and TRBJ2-1, with D possibly being TRBD1 (6 bases). V lost 7 bases and J 3 bases, leaving 10 bases between the germline ends. CDR3 size: 13 residues. Germline V CDR1 and CDR2: SNHLY, FYNNEI. The CDR3 loop reads CASNIGGYNEQFF. Here the CDR3 DNA reads TGTGCCAGCAACATAGGGGGCTACAATGAGCAGTTCTTC.

V usage is TRBV4-2 and J usage is TRBJ1-1; D uncertain. The CDR3 has 15 amino acids. V was clipped by 0 bases and J by 0 bases, with 8 bases between them. Germline V gene lookup returns CDR1 LGHNA and CDR2 YNFKEQ. The CDR3 region is CASSQDSNMNTEAFF. The CDR3 DNA sequence: TGTGCCAGCAGCCAAGATTCCAATATGAACACTGAAGCTTTCTTT.

This chain links TRBV5-1 with TRBJ2-1, with D possibly being TRBD1 or TRBD2 (5 bases each). This CDR3 contains 13 residues. CDR1 SGHRS and CDR2 YFSETQ come from the germline V gene. V dropped 5 bases and J dropped 8 bases, with 14 bases sitting between them. The CDR3 loop reads CASRQRDGHEQFF. As DNA, the CDR3 is TGCGCCAGCAGACAGAGGGACGGCCATGAGCAGTTCTTC.

This rearrangement joins TRBV29-1 to TRBJ2-1; 11 positions match TRBD2. The CDR3 is 18 amino acids. V gave up 4 bases and J gave up 8 bases; unmatched junction bases: 19. CDR1 and CDR2 from the germline V gene are SQVTM and ANQGSEA. The DNA of the CDR3 is TGCAGCGTTGGGGGGGTTGAATTAGCGGGAGGGCCGATGGATGAGCAGTTCTTC. Protein product: CSVGGVELAGGPMDEQFF.

This clone was seen a handful of times. The chain has TRBV19 and TRBJ2-7, with D maybe TRBD1 (6 bases). Germline values: CDR1 LNHDA, CDR2 SQIVND (reference sequence). V was clipped by 6 bases and J by 0 bases, with 15 bases between them. The CDR3 consists of 15 residues. Here the CDR3 reads CASRSTGTPSYEQYF. DNA for the CDR3: TGTGCCAGTAGGTCTACCGGGACACCCTCCTACGAGCAGTACTTC.

This clone was observed a handful of times. The CDR3 spells CASRVAGGTQPQHF. CDR3 in DNA: TGTGCCAGTAGAGTGGCAGGGGGCACTCAGCCCCAGCATTTT. The chain couples TRBV19 to TRBJ1-5; 8 nucleotides match TRBD1. This CDR3 is 14 amino acids long. With 6 bases clipped from V and 6 bases from J, the junction kept 7 bases outside the gene matches. Germline values: CDR1 LNHDA, CDR2 SQIVND (reference sequence).

The gene calls are TRBV7-2 and TRBJ2-3; 8 nucleotides line up with TRBD2. Germline CDR1 SGHTA, CDR2 FQGNSA. This CDR3 region has 18 residues. Trimming cost V 5 bases and J 1 base; bases outside gene matches: 14. DNA for the CDR3: TGTGCCAGCAGCAACTACGGAAGGGGAGCGGGAGGCACAGATACGCAGTATTTT. This encodes CASSNYGRGAGGTDTQYF.

Only one count was recorded for this clone. The gene calls are TRBV21-1 and TRBJ2-3. TRBV21-1 is listed as a pseudogene. There are 15 residues in the CDR3. The CDR3 loop is CASSKKERGADTQYF. Here the CDR3 DNA reads TGTGCCAGCAGCAAAAAGGAGAGGGGCGCAGATACGCAGTATTTT.

The chain uses TRBV29-1 and TRBJ2-5, with D uncertain. Germline values: CDR1 SQVTM, CDR2 ANQGSEA. V was trimmed by 7 bases and J by 2 bases, leaving 8 bases between them. The CDR3 spans 11 residues. The CDR3 nucleotides are TGCAGCGGGGGTCCTCAAGAGACCCAGTACTTC. This sequence encodes CSGGPQETQYF.

The chain recombines TRBV10-1 with TRBJ1-3, with a weak D call TRBD1 (6 bases). Germline V gives CDR1 WNHNN, CDR2 SYGVQD (reference sequence). The length of the CDR3 is 16 residues. Trimming removed 3 bases from V and 3 bases from J, with 15 bases in between. This CDR3 is CASSDQRTGFGNTIYF. The CDR3 nucleotides are TGCGCCAGCAGTGACCAAAGAACAGGGTTTGGAAACACCATATATTTT.

This clone appeared once. The V and J genes are TRBV5-4 and TRBJ2-3; D is unclear. The germline V gene encodes CDR1 SGHNT and CDR2 YYREEE (reference sequence). The length of the CDR3 is 13 residues. Between the trimmed V and J ends, which lost 6 bases and 1 base, there was a span of 9 bases. CDR3 protein: CASTDSRTDTQYF. As DNA, the CDR3 is TGTGCCAGCACTGACTCCCGCACAGATACGCAGTATTTT.